This T cell receptor beta chain stems from a study of Graves' ophthalmopathy and Graves' hyperthyroidism. For the study at large: Peripheral blood was gathered at the point of initial diagnosis, before any treatment started.

The germline gives CDR1 MNHEY, CDR2 SVGAGI. Trimming left V 2 bases short and J 8 bases short, with 16 bases between. CDR3 size: 15 residues. This clonotype was observed many times. The antigen is not known. General study points: The model's ophthalmopathy progression predictions had just under 71% sensitivity and 72.22% specificity. Thyroid clonotypes that were expanded above 0.001 frequency mostly also appeared in blood.

TCR beta CDR3 amplification used RNA transcripts. Second-round multiplex PCR came after a first-round RT-PCR that employed HTBI primers. Each CDR3 protein gets one entry after TCRdb re-called the multiplex PCR reads with MiXCR. The sample has 400,000 to 450,000 distinct CDR3 sequences, around 21% seen once. New diagnoses, under 2 months' duration, and ages 18 to 65 characterized the hyperthyroidism patients. This chain uses TRBV6-5 with TRBJ2-4, with D possibly matching TRBD1 (5 bases). Sequencing used peripheral blood. This TCR was sampled from a young woman with stable Graves' hyperthyroidism. The CDR3: CASSYGSQGADIQYF. The CDR3 DNA reads TGTGCCAGCAGTTACGGGTCTCAAGGGGCTGACATTCAGTACTTC.